These 21 T cell receptor beta chains originate from one sample sequenced in a study of CD8 T cells in Susac syndrome (dated by TCRdb to about 2019). The library was built by means of the immunoSEQ multiplex PCR assay. RNA was extracted using the RNeasy kit, and about 0.5 to 1 microgram was reverse transcribed with random hexamers. TCRdb ran its own pipeline on the public reads, namely fastp trimming at Q25 and MiXCR clone calling, and kept in-frame beta chains. Every CDR3 protein is listed once, alongside the most common genes and DNA of its rows. The table for this sample lists around 130,000 distinct CDR3 sequences; 94% of them were counted only once. The ten largest clones represent roughly 0.095% of the sample. Sequences were obtained from CD4+ T cells from PBMCs. The source is a human donor in good health.

The chain uses TRBV6-2 or TRBV6-3 and TRBJ1-1, with 8 bases that match TRBD1. The CDR3 sequence is 18 residues long. CDR1 and CDR2 from the germline V gene are MNHEY and SVGEGT. The J segment lost 5 bases and the V segment lost 7 bases, leaving 21 bases of the junction unmatched. CDR3 coding DNA: TGTGCCAGCACCCTTGTACTCCAGGGGGCGAATAGGAGAACTGAAGCTTTCTTT. Translated: CASTLVLQGANRRTEAFF.

This chain joins TRBV5-1 and TRBJ2-7; 14 nucleotides line up with TRBD2. Germline V gene sequence: CDR1 SGHRS, CDR2 YFSETQ. The CDR3 contains 16 residues. Trimming removed 4 bases from V and 5 bases from J; junction bases left unmatched: 8. As DNA, the CDR3 is TGCGCCAGCAGCCCGACTAGCGGGAGGGCCTTAAACGAGCAGTACTTC. Translating gives CASSPTSGRALNEQYF.

This clonotype was detected only once. The genes are TRBV24-1 and TRBJ1-6, with unresolved D. Germline CDR1 reads KGHDR; CDR2 reads SFDVKD. Trimming took off 3 bases at V and 4 bases at J, with 6 bases between the two ends. The CDR3 has 14 residues. The CDR3 sequence is CATSDKGYNSPLHF. CDR3 sequence (DNA): TGTGCCACCAGTGATAAGGGATATAATTCACCCCTCCACTTT.

The chain uses TRBV20-1 and TRBJ1-2, with 9 bases fitting TRBD1. The J segment lost 3 bases and the V segment lost 6 bases, leaving 8 bases of the junction unmatched. This CDR3 spans 14 amino acids. The germline gives CDR1 DFQATT, CDR2 SNEGSKA (reference sequence). The CDR3 loop reads CSAKRQGEDYGYTF. The CDR3, as DNA: TGCAGTGCGAAACGACAGGGGGAAGACTATGGCTACACCTTC.

On this clonotype: The junction differs from germline at one of its ends, possibly a read error. The V call is TRBV5-1, the J call TRBJ2-5, with a possible D match to TRBD2 (5 bases). The CDR3 length is 14 residues. Germline loops: CDR1 SGHRS, CDR2 YFSETQ. The CDR3: CASRLGSAQETQYF. The CDR3 region has the DNA TGCGCCAGCAGATTGGGGAGTGCCCAAGAGACCCAGTACTTC.

V usage is TRBV4-1 and J usage is TRBJ1-2; possibly TRBD1 for D (5 bases). Trimming took 4 bases from V and 8 from J, leaving 8 bases between them. The CDR3 consists of 11 residues. Germline CDR1 and CDR2: MGHRA and YSYEKL. The CDR3 sequence: CASSRGEGYTF. CDR3 DNA: TGCGCCAGCAGCCGAGGGGAGGGCTACACCTTC.

V usage is TRBV7-3 and J usage is TRBJ2-1; 15 bases are a match to TRBD2. In germline, CDR1 is SGHTA, CDR2 FQGTGA. This CDR3 spans 15 amino acids. The V and J ends lost 1 base and 9 bases, in that order; junction bases with no gene match: 1. The chain's CDR3 is CASSLRGLAGGEQFF. CDR3 nucleotide sequence: TGTGCCAGCAGCTTAAGGGGACTAGCGGGAGGTGAGCAGTTCTTC.

The chain is built from TRBV6-2 or TRBV6-3 and TRBJ2-5; perhaps TRBD2 as D (6 bases). V shed 7 bases and J shed 1 base, with 10 bases lying between them. In germline, CDR1 is MNHEY, CDR2 SVGEGT. This CDR3 contains 13 residues. CDR3 sequence: CASTRDFQETQYF. The DNA for the CDR3 is TGTGCCAGCACCAGGGACTTCCAAGAGACCCAGTACTTC.

The chain combines TRBV25-1 with TRBJ1-1; D gene unclear. Looked up from germline, CDR1 is MGHDK and CDR2 is SYGVNS. V was clipped by 1 base and J by 8 bases, with 5 bases between them. The CDR3 is 11 amino acids. CDR3 nucleotide sequence: TGTGCCAGCAGTGAATTTCGGGAAGCTTTCTTT. It yields the protein CASSEFREAFF.

The chain uses TRBV14 and TRBJ2-3; D is unresolved. V was cut by 3 bases and J by 5 bases, with 3 bases left in between. The CDR3 contains 11 residues. Germline CDR1 SGHDN, CDR2 FVKESK. The CDR3: CASSHGDTQYF. The CDR3 nucleotides are TGTGCCAGCAGCCATGGAGATACGCAGTATTTT.

V is TRBV25-1 and J is TRBJ1-1, with D perhaps TRBD1 (6 bases). Between the trimmed V and J ends, which lost 3 bases and 5 bases, there was a span of 13 bases. Germline-derived CDR1 and CDR2 are MGHDK and SYGVNS. The CDR3 sequence is 14 residues long. The CDR3 bases are TGTGCCAGCAGTGAGACAGGTTTAGGGACTGAAGCTTTCTTT. Amino acids: CASSETGLGTEAFF.

V is TRBV10-3 and J is TRBJ2-5; D is uncertain. V gave up 10 bases and J gave up 1 base, with 10 bases separating them. Per the germline V gene, CDR1 is ENHRY and CDR2 is SYGVKD. The length of the CDR3 is 12 residues. CDR3 DNA: TGTGCCAAACCCGTCACCCAAGAGACCCAGTACTTC. Protein sequence: CAKPVTQETQYF.

In nucleotides, the CDR3 is TGTGCCAGCAGCTTAGTAGCCCGACGCACAGATACGCAGTATTTT. It specifies CASSLVARRTDTQYF. J is TRBJ2-3 and V is TRBV7-2; D remains ambiguous. Germline-derived CDR1 and CDR2 are SGHTA and FQGNSA. The CDR3 consists of 15 residues. The germline V and J ends were trimmed by 1 base and 1 base, with 9 bases remaining between them.

This clonotype was detected a few times. CDR3 region: CSVGQGSVYEQYF. For the CDR3, the DNA is TGCAGCGTGGGACAGGGGTCCGTCTACGAGCAGTACTTC. The J gene is TRBJ2-7, the V gene TRBV29-1, with 10 bases fitting TRBD1. The CDR3 totals 13 residues. Germline V gene data show CDR1 as SQVTM and CDR2 as ANQGSEA. With V trimmed by 6 bases and J by 3 bases, 5 bases remained unmatched.

V and J are TRBV4-3 and TRBJ2-1, with 8 bases identical to TRBD2. CDR1 LGHNA and CDR2 YSLEER come from the germline V gene. The CDR3 has 16 amino acids. V shed 4 bases, J shed 7 bases, and the junction held 12 bases outside the gene matches. The CDR3 is CASSLLPSGRVNEQFF. The CDR3 DNA reads as TGCGCCAGCAGCCTCCTTCCAAGCGGGAGAGTAAATGAGCAGTTCTTC.

The rearrangement uses TRBV29-1 and TRBJ2-7; D may correspond to TRBD1 or TRBD2 (5 bases each). The CDR3 length is 11 residues. Trimming took 7 bases from V and 7 from J, leaving 14 bases between them. CDR1 and CDR2 (germline): SQVTM, ANQGSEA. The CDR3 loop reads CSARGAEEQYF. DNA for the CDR3: TGCAGCGCACGAGGGGCGGAGGAGCAGTACTTC.

The rearrangement joins TRBV5-1 to TRBJ2-5; 9 nucleotides line up with TRBD1. CDR3 length equals 16 residues. Trimming at V came to 4 bases and at J to 5 bases, leaving 12 bases not matched to a gene. CDR1 is SGHRS and CDR2 is YFSETQ in the germline V gene. CDR3 sequence: CASSQGTGIRLETQYF. As DNA, the CDR3 is TGCGCCAGCAGCCAAGGGACAGGGATTAGGTTGGAGACCCAGTACTTC.

This chain's CDR3 is CATSDPRGQYF. The CDR3 region has the DNA TGTGCCACCAGTGATCCTCGGGGCCAGTACTTC. The rearrangement links TRBV24-1 to TRBJ2-5, with D perhaps matching TRBD2 (5 bases). Looked up from germline, CDR1 is KGHDR and CDR2 is SFDVKD. With 3 bases removed from V and 10 bases from J, the gap between germline ends came to 8 bases. The CDR3 spans 11 residues.

The DNA of the CDR3 is TGCAGCGTCAGGGGGCTCCTTAATGAAAAACTGTTTTTT. Protein: CSVRGLLNEKLFF. The chain carries TRBV29-1 and TRBJ1-4; 8 nucleotides match TRBD1. CDR1 is SQVTM and CDR2 is ANQGSEA in the germline V gene. V was clipped by 6 bases and J by 4 bases; unmatched bases: 4. CDR3 length equals 13 residues.

This chain links TRBV7-9 with TRBJ2-3, with TRBD2 identical over 8 bases. Trimming removed 5 bases from V and 4 bases from J; junction bases left unmatched: 8. Germline CDR1 SEHNR, CDR2 FQNEAQ (reference sequence). This CDR3 is 15 amino acids long. DNA of the CDR3: TGTGCCAGCAGCCAACAAGCGGGAGTCTCAGATACGCAGTATTTT. Protein: CASSQQAGVSDTQYF.

The V and J genes are TRBV20-1 and TRBJ2-2, with D uncertain. CDR3 length: 15 amino acids. Germline V lookup: CDR1 DFQATT, CDR2 SNEGSKA (reference sequence). V was shortened by 6 bases and J by 0 bases, with 14 bases between the two germline ends. The CDR3 region is CSAHDPATNTGELFF. The CDR3, as DNA: TGCAGTGCCCACGACCCGGCCACGAACACCGGGGAGCTGTTTTTT.